The clone carrying this TCR beta chain was seen more than once but under ten times. Antigen specificity is unknown. Once obtained from cultured CD4+ T cells, the DNA was sequenced using the Oncomine TCR Beta short-read assay. TCRdb analysed the PCR reads with MiXCR anew, one entry per CDR3 protein. Here the sample spans 6,000 to 7,000 distinct CDR3 sequences, more than 65% being singletons. This sample is drawn from a study of vaccination and CD4 T cells after COVID-19. This sample's treatment: approximately nine-day PBMC culture with coronavirus spike peptide pools or control peptides (ViraFEST assay). The unexposed donor gave CD4+ T cells before the COVID-19 pandemic (2011-2018). The CDR3 extends over 15 amino acids. Germline values: CDR1 SGHNT, CDR2 YYREEE (reference sequence). The J segment lost 6 bases and the V segment lost 4 bases, leaving 8 bases of the junction unmatched.

This sequence joins TRBV5-4 and TRBJ1-2; 11 nucleotides match TRBD1. The clonotype comes from a human donor in good health. The sample taken for sequencing was CD4+ T cells from blood, cultured in vitro. CDR3 nucleotides: TGTGCCAGCAGCCCCCGGGACAGGGGGAGTAATGGCTACACCTTC. Its translation is CASSPRDRGSNGYTF.